One and the same sample provided the 28 T cell receptor beta chains below, sequenced in a study of OX40 agonist ivuxolimab in advanced cancers. The data were produced by immunoSEQ multiplex PCR, yet TCRdb's version contains in-frame clones alone and is incomplete. In the table there are under 75,000 clones, approximately 86% of which are singletons. The material sequenced was CD4+ or CD8+ T cells sorted from blood, taken in a trial of the OX40 agonist ivuxolimab. These receptor sequences come from an adult with an advanced solid tumor such as melanoma, head and neck, liver or kidney cancer.

To note about this clone: Other DNA variants within this sample encode the same CDR3. V usage is TRBV30 and J usage is TRBJ1-2, with D possibly being TRBD1 (6 bases). The V and J ends lost 0 bases and 3 bases respectively, with 14 bases between them. This CDR3 spans 15 amino acids. The germline V gene encodes CDR1 GTSNPN and CDR2 SVGIG (reference sequence). The CDR3 protein is CAWSVRLAGDYGYTF. In nucleotides, the CDR3 is TGTGCCTGGAGTGTACGTTTAGCAGGGGACTATGGCTACACCTTC.

This clone was observed once. This chain uses TRBV28 with TRBJ1-5; 7 bases are a match to TRBD1. J gave up 3 bases and V 3 bases, and 11 bases lay outside the gene matches. Germline V gives CDR1 MDHEN, CDR2 SYDVKM. The CDR3 covers 17 residues. In nucleotides, the CDR3 is TGTGCCAGCAGTTTTCGGTCCGGGACAGAAGACAATCAGCCCCAGCATTTT. Translated, it gives CASSFRSGTEDNQPQHF.

This clone came up many times. The J gene is TRBJ1-2, the V gene TRBV28; D possibly corresponds to TRBD1 (5 bases). The CDR3 contains 13 residues. Germline CDR1 and CDR2: MDHEN and SYDVKM. Trimming took off 6 bases at V and 7 bases at J, with 15 bases between the two ends. CDR3 sequence reads: CASRSGGLAGYTF. The DNA of the CDR3 is TGTGCCAGCAGGTCGGGGGGTTTGGCTGGCTACACCTTC.

The chain joins TRBV4-1 to TRBJ1-3; maybe TRBD1 (5 bases). There are 21 residues in the CDR3. Trimming pared 4 bases from V and 4 bases from J, leaving 32 bases between. CDR1 and CDR2 (germline): MGHRA, YSYEKL. The CDR3: CASSPPPLTARDLRTGNTIYF. The CDR3 DNA sequence: TGCGCCAGCAGCCCACCCCCTTTGACAGCTAGAGATCTACGCACAGGAAACACCATATATTTT.

This chain links TRBV11-2 with TRBJ2-3; TRBD2 aligns across 10 bases. V lost 5 bases, J lost 3 bases, and 2 bases stayed unmatched. This CDR3 contains 14 residues. Germline loops: CDR1 SGHAT, CDR2 FQNNGV. CDR3 amino acids: CASSPTSGTDTQYF. The DNA for the CDR3 is TGTGCCAGCAGCCCGACTAGCGGGACAGATACGCAGTATTTT.

The chain recombines TRBV21-1 with TRBJ2-2; the D call TRBD2 from the table was never checked on the DNA. TRBV21-1 is listed as a pseudogene. The CDR3 runs 14 residues. The DNA for the CDR3 is TGTGCCAGCAGGGAGGCCACGAACACCGGGGAGCTGTTTTTT. As protein: CASREATNTGELFF.

V usage is TRBV27 and J usage is TRBJ2-1, with a weak D call TRBD1 (6 bases). V lost 4 bases and J lost 6, with 16 bases in between. CDR1 is MNHEY, CDR2 SMNVEV, per germline (reference sequence). The CDR3 length is 15 residues. The CDR3 loop is CASSWARGVINEQFF. CDR3 in DNA: TGTGCCAGCAGTTGGGCCAGGGGTGTAATCAATGAGCAGTTCTTC.

The rearrangement joins TRBV30 to TRBJ1-1; D remains ambiguous. V lost 1 base and J lost 0, with 6 bases in between. Germline CDR1 and CDR2: GTSNPN and SVGIG (reference sequence). The CDR3 covers 13 residues. CDR3 nucleotides: TGTGCCTGGAGTGCAGAGTTGAACACTGAAGCTTTCTTT. As protein: CAWSAELNTEAFF.

The chain is built from TRBV5-1 and TRBJ1-5; 7 bases align to TRBD1. The CDR3 length is 15 residues. The V gene end was trimmed by 1 base and the J gene end by 2 bases; junction bases not matched to a gene: 3. Germline loops: CDR1 SGHRS, CDR2 YFSETQ. CDR3 region: CASSLQGGGNQPQHF. CDR3 sequence (DNA): TGCGCCAGCAGCTTGCAAGGGGGCGGCAATCAGCCCCAGCATTTT.

The chain is built from TRBV6-5 and TRBJ1-2; D remains unclear. This CDR3 spans 11 amino acids. The V gene lost 6 bases and the J gene lost 7 bases, with 9 bases spanning the gap. Germline V gene sequence: CDR1 MNHEY, CDR2 SVGAGI. This CDR3 is CASSSSAGYTF. The CDR3 DNA sequence: TGTGCCAGCAGCTCCTCCGCTGGCTACACCTTC.

The gene calls are TRBV14 and TRBJ2-7; D remains ambiguous. Trimming left V 3 bases short and J 7 bases short, with 7 bases between. The CDR3 is 11 residues long. Germline V gene sequence: CDR1 SGHDN, CDR2 FVKESK. The CDR3 coding sequence is TGTGCCAGCAGCCATACGAGTGAGCAGTACTTC. Its protein is CASSHTSEQYF.

The chain has TRBV7-2 and TRBJ2-1; D assignment may be TRBD1 or TRBD2 (5 bases each). Germline V lookup: CDR1 SGHTA, CDR2 FQGNSA. The CDR3 totals 14 residues. V lost 4 bases to trimming and J lost 6 bases, with 13 bases between them. The CDR3 coding sequence is TGTGCCAGCAGCTCCTCTGTTGGGGGCAATGAGCAGTTCTTC. Translating gives CASSSSVGGNEQFF.

This clone came up once. The chain has TRBV19 and TRBJ2-5; D might be TRBD1 or TRBD2, each matching 5 bases. CDR1 LNHDA and CDR2 SQIVND come from the germline V gene (reference sequence). Trimming left V 7 bases short and J 4 bases short, with 13 bases between. The CDR3 spans 13 residues. The CDR3 spells CASNEGLGETQYF. The CDR3 nucleotides read TGTGCCAGTAACGAGGGGCTTGGAGAGACCCAGTACTTC. The full variable domain, with the rest looked up from reference TRBV19 and TRBJ2-5, is DGGITQSPKYLFRKEGQNVTLSCEQNLNHDAMYWYRQDPGQGLRLIYYSQIVNDFQKGDIAEGYSVSREKKESFPLTVTSAQKNPTAFYLCASNEGLGETQYFGPGTRLLVL.

CDR3 protein: CASSYLGTEYEQYF. Here the CDR3 DNA reads TGTGCCAGCAGTTACCTCGGGACAGAATACGAGCAGTACTTC. The rearrangement uses TRBV6-5 and TRBJ2-7; 7 bases agree with TRBD1. The CDR3 sequence is 14 residues long. CDR1 MNHEY and CDR2 SVGAGI come from the germline V gene. V lost 2 bases, J lost 4 bases, and 5 bases stayed unmatched.

This clone was found once. V and J are TRBV18 and TRBJ1-3; TRBD1 matches 7 bases. The V gene's germline CDR1 is KGHSH and CDR2 LQKENI. The junction had 5 bases not matched to a gene; V was cut back by 1 base and J by 2 bases. This CDR3 region has 16 residues. The CDR3 here is CASSPRQGDTGNTIYF. CDR3 coding DNA: TGTGCCAGCTCACCACGGCAGGGGGACACTGGAAACACCATATATTTT.

This clone was detected only a few times. V usage is TRBV9 and J usage is TRBJ1-2, with D unresolved. The CDR3 is 12 amino acids. The germline CDR1 and CDR2 sequences are SGDLS and YYNGEE. Trimming shortened V by 4 bases and J by 7 bases, and 11 bases separated the two germline ends. The CDR3 reads CASSQDLGGYTF. CDR3 sequence (DNA): TGTGCCAGCAGCCAGGATCTTGGTGGCTACACCTTC. Based on the CDR3 plus reference TRBV9 and TRBJ1-2, the full variable domain is DSGVTQTPKHLITATGQRVTLRCSPRSGDLSVYWYQQSLDQGLQFLIQYYNGEERAKGNILERFSAQQFPDLHSELNLSSLELGDSALYFCASSQDLGGYTFGSGTRLTVV.

The gene calls are TRBV2 and TRBJ2-2, with D perhaps TRBD2 (6 bases). The CDR3 length is 14 residues. V lost 6 bases and J 5 bases, leaving 13 bases between the germline ends. From germline, CDR1 is SNHLY and CDR2 FYNNEI. CDR3 nucleotide sequence: TGTGCCAGCAGACCCCCCCGGGGGACCGGGGAGCTGTTTTTT. Protein sequence: CASRPPRGTGELFF.

This rearrangement joins TRBV7-3 to TRBJ2-3, with TRBD2 matching 7 bases. After removal of 5 bases from V and 6 bases from J, the junction contained 11 bases not matched to a gene. The CDR3 is 15 residues long. Germline CDR1 SGHTA, CDR2 FQGTGA. The CDR3 DNA follows: TGTGCCAGCAGCCCCAGGCCGGGGGGTGAGGATACGCAGTATTTT. It codes for CASSPRPGGEDTQYF.

The chain combines TRBV18 with TRBJ2-5; 13 bases map to TRBD2. The V and J ends lost 6 bases and 3 bases, in that order; junction bases with no gene match: 7. CDR3 length: 16 amino acids. Per the germline V gene, CDR1 is KGHSH and CDR2 is LQKENI. CDR3 coding DNA: TGTGCCAGCTCGCTCCGGGGACTAGCGGGGAAAGAGACCCAGTACTTC. Amino acid sequence: CASSLRGLAGKETQYF. The whole variable domain, remainder taken from reference TRBV18 and TRBJ2-5, is NAGVMQNPRHLVRRRGQEARLRCSPMKGHSHVYWYRQLPEEGLKFMVYLQKENIIDESGMPKERFSAEFPKEGPSILRIQQVVRGDSAAYFCASSLRGLAGKETQYFGPGTRLLVL.

The chain combines TRBV11-2 with TRBJ2-1, with 8 bases aligning to TRBD1. After removal of 5 bases from V and 5 bases from J, the junction contained 8 bases not matched to a gene. Germline V gives CDR1 SGHAT, CDR2 FQNNGV. The CDR3 is 15 amino acids. DNA of the CDR3: TGTGCCAGCAGCCCAGGACAGGGCTACCACAATGAGCAGTTCTTC. Protein product: CASSPGQGYHNEQFF.

This clone was counted only a few times. This chain uses TRBV28 with TRBJ1-2; D gene ambiguous. CDR3 length equals 13 residues. CDR1 and CDR2 from the germline V gene are MDHEN and SYDVKM. Trimming took 3 bases from V and 3 from J, leaving 8 bases between them. The CDR3 coding sequence is TGTGCCAGCAGTTTTAGCTGGGACTATGGCTACACCTTC. Translating gives CASSFSWDYGYTF.

This clone came up many times. The same CDR3 is also encoded by other DNA sequences in this sample. The DNA of the CDR3 is TGCAGCGTGGGGACAGGGGGTGGCTACACCTTC. The encoded protein is CSVGTGGGYTF. The V gene is TRBV29-1, the J gene TRBJ1-2; the match to TRBD1 covers 11 bases. The CDR3 spans 11 residues. V was clipped by 6 bases and J by 7 bases; unmatched bases: 1. Germline V gene sequence: CDR1 SQVTM, CDR2 ANQGSEA.

V is TRBV6-5 and J is TRBJ1-2; D may be TRBD1 (5 bases). This CDR3 contains 14 residues. Trimming left V 6 bases short and J 5 bases short, with 16 bases between. The germline V gene encodes CDR1 MNHEY and CDR2 SVGAGI. This chain's CDR3 is CASRSSGTEYGYTF. The CDR3 DNA is TGTGCCAGCAGGTCCTCCGGGACGGAGTATGGCTACACCTTC.

The V gene is TRBV7-2, the J gene TRBJ2-6; a possible D gene is TRBD1 (6 bases). The V and J ends lost 1 base and 4 bases respectively, with 17 bases between them. In germline, CDR1 is SGHTA, CDR2 FQGNSA. This CDR3 is built from 18 residues. In DNA form, the CDR3 reads TGTGCCAGCAGCTTAGTTCGCACAGGGTGGTCCGGGGCCAACGTCCTGACTTTC. It codes for CASSLVRTGWSGANVLTF.

The chain couples TRBV28 to TRBJ1-2; no firm D call. Germline CDR1 is MDHEN and CDR2 is SYDVKM. V was trimmed by 5 bases and J by 1 base, leaving 2 bases between them. CDR3 length equals 11 residues. The CDR3 nucleotides read TGTGCCAGCAGTGTTAACTATGGCTACACCTTC. It yields the protein CASSVNYGYTF.

The rearrangement uses TRBV6-1 and TRBJ1-1; D is perhaps TRBD1 (5 bases). V lost 7 bases, J lost 2 bases, and 17 bases lay in between. Germline V gives CDR1 MNHNS, CDR2 SASEGT. This CDR3 contains 15 residues. The CDR3 DNA is TGTGCCAGCAAACAGGTAGATGGGTTTAACACTGAAGCTTTCTTT. It translates to CASKQVDGFNTEAFF.

This clone was seen more than once but under ten times. The chain joins TRBV2 to TRBJ2-5, with 11 bases fitting TRBD2. The ends lost 2 bases at V and 1 base at J; junction bases unmatched: 0. The CDR3 runs to 15 residues. Looked up from germline, CDR1 is SNHLY and CDR2 is FYNNEI. CDR3 sequence: CASSELAGGQETQYF. Written as DNA, the CDR3 is TGTGCCAGCAGTGAACTAGCGGGGGGCCAAGAGACCCAGTACTTC. The full variable domain, rest sourced from reference TRBV2 and TRBJ2-5, is EPEVTQTPSHQVTQMGQEVILRCVPISNHLYFYWYRQILGQKVEFLVSFYNNEISEKSEIFDDQFSVERPDGSNFTLKIRSTKLEDSAMYFCASSELAGGQETQYFGPGTRLLVL.

The chain links TRBV28 to TRBJ2-6; D unresolved. Germline V lookup: CDR1 MDHEN, CDR2 SYDVKM. V was pared by 7 bases and J by 0 bases, with 10 bases between. The CDR3 length is 15 residues. The CDR3 region has the DNA TGTGCCAGCATTCACAGTGGCTCTGGGGCCAACGTCCTGACTTTC. Residues: CASIHSGSGANVLTF.